These T cell receptor beta chains were read from a single sample in a study of blood T cell repertoires in COVID-19. Assay: immunoSEQ multiplex PCR; the TCRdb copy retains only in-frame clones and omits some. The table shows about 79,000 clones, with roughly 91% occurring only once. Sequencing was carried out using peripheral blood. The receptors shown here come from a man in his 70s with active or convalescent COVID-19. Both conserved end residues are part of each CDR3. D genes are given only for firm matches. The size entry is marked missing in some rows and otherwise reads once, few, many or a size class.

J,D,size,V,CDR3,DNA
TRBJ1-2,.,.,TRBV28,CASSRALSLVYGYTF,TGTGCCAGCAGTCGAGCATTGAGTCTGGTCTATGGCTACACCTTC
TRBJ1-4,TRBD1,.,TRBV6-5,CASRGDSEKLFF,TGTGCCAGCAGGGGGGACAGCGAAAAACTGTTTTTT
TRBJ2-3,.,.,TRBV6-5,CASSYGAYTDTQYF,TGTGCCAGCAGTTACGGAGCTTACACAGATACGCAGTATTTT
TRBJ2-3,TRBD1,once,TRBV15,CATSRGQGKGGDTQYF,TGTGCCACCAGCAGAGGACAGGGCAAAGGGGGAGATACGCAGTATTTT
TRBJ2-1,.,once,TRBV6-4,CASSDSMGAVEQFF,TGTGCCAGCAGTGACTCGATGGGGGCGGTCGAGCAGTTCTTC
TRBJ2-1,TRBD2,.,TRBV18,CASSPGVVLAVFNEQFF,TGTGCCAGCTCACCTGGTGTTGTGCTAGCGGTTTTCAATGAGCAGTTCTTC
TRBJ2-1,.,.,TRBV18,CASSPSAIGVEQFF,TGTGCCAGCTCACCCTCCGCCATAGGGGTTGAGCAGTTCTTC
TRBJ2-5,TRBD1,.,TRBV28,CASSLGTGVEKTQYF,TGTGCCAGCAGTCTCGGGACAGGGGTCGAGAAGACCCAGTACTTC
TRBJ2-2,.,.,TRBV11-2,CASSLNQGIAGELFF,TGTGCCAGCAGCTTAAACCAGGGAATCGCCGGGGAGCTGTTTTTT
TRBJ1-6,.,once,TRBV4-3,CASSQDGQGKNSPLHF,TGCGCCAGCAGCCAAGATGGGCAGGGGAAAAATTCACCCCTCCACTTT
TRBJ1-2,.,.,TRBV5-5,CASSLEDTAGGYTF,TGTGCCAGCAGCTTGGAGGACACCGCCGGCGGCTACACCTTC
TRBJ1-4,.,.,TRBV5-5,CASSRGLNEKLFF,TGTGCCAGCAGCCGGGGACTCAATGAAAAACTGTTTTTT
TRBJ2-3,TRBD1,.,TRBV5-1,CASAPGGFGTDTQYF,TGCGCCAGCGCTCCAGGGGGCTTCGGCACAGATACGCAGTATTTT
TRBJ2-1,.,.,TRBV4-2,CASSQEGQGGGASYNEQFF,TGTGCCAGCAGCCAAGAAGGGCAGGGTGGAGGGGCTTCCTACAATGAGCAGTTCTTC
TRBJ1-5,.,.,TRBV27,CASSPATSQPQHF,TGTGCCAGCAGCCCCGCGACAAGTCAGCCCCAGCATTTT
TRBJ1-2,.,.,TRBV21-1,CASSKEGAHNYGYTF,TGTGCCAGCAGCAAAGAGGGGGCGCATAACTATGGCTACACCTTC
TRBJ2-7,TRBD1,.,TRBV28,CASSYAGTGSYEQYF,TGTGCCAGCAGTTACGCCGGGACAGGCTCCTACGAGCAGTACTTC
TRBJ1-5,TRBD1,.,TRBV6-5,CASSYSTGPGQPQHF,TGTGCCAGCAGTTACTCGACAGGGCCCGGTCAGCCCCAGCATTTT
TRBJ2-7,TRBD2,few,TRBV4-2,CASSQKPRTLAFSGEQYF,TGTGCCAGCAGCCAAAAGCCCCGGACACTAGCGTTCTCGGGGGAGCAGTACTTC
TRBJ1-5,.,.,TRBV9,CASSSAGGPQHF,TGTGCCAGCAGCTCAGCGGGAGGGCCCCAGCATTTT
TRBJ1-1,TRBD1,.,TRBV30,CAWSAHPGQGPNTEAFF,TGTGCCTGGAGTGCTCATCCCGGACAGGGCCCGAACACTGAAGCTTTCTTT
TRBJ2-1,.,.,TRBV11-2,CASSLMRENNEQFF,TGTGCCAGCAGCTTAATGCGGGAAAACAATGAGCAGTTCTTC
TRBJ2-1,TRBD2,.,TRBV19,CASSITPSGGYNEQFF,TGTGCCAGTAGTATAACTCCCAGCGGGGGGTACAATGAGCAGTTCTTC
TRBJ1-1,.,.,TRBV5-1,CASSDRSGGAGAFF,TGCGCCAGCAGCGACCGGTCGGGGGGCGCGGGGGCTTTCTTT
TRBJ1-6,.,.,TRBV6-5,CASSPYSSYNSPLHF,TGTGCCAGCAGTCCGTATAGCTCCTATAATTCACCCCTCCACTTT
TRBJ2-7,.,.,TRBV5-4,CASSLAYGSPSYEQYF,TGTGCCAGCAGCTTGGCCTACGGGTCCCCCAGCTACGAGCAGTACTTC
TRBJ2-5,TRBD2,.,TRBV5-1,CASSLLAGKRETQYF,TGCGCCAGCAGCTTACTAGCGGGAAAAAGAGAGACCCAGTACTTC
TRBJ2-1,TRBD2,once,TRBV7-2,CASSSGLVAGEQFF,TGTGCCAGCAGCTCGGGACTAGTAGCGGGTGAGCAGTTCTTC
TRBJ1-1,.,.,TRBV5-4,CASSLNWAANTEAFF,TGTGCCAGCAGCCTAAACTGGGCCGCAAACACTGAAGCTTTCTTT
TRBJ2-5,TRBD1,.,TRBV5-4,CASSRRTGGQETQYF,TGTGCCAGCAGCCGGCGGACAGGGGGCCAAGAGACCCAGTACTTC
TRBJ1-1,.,.,TRBV30,CAFSPQANTEAFF,TGTGCCTTTTCACCCCAAGCGAACACTGAAGCTTTCTTT
TRBJ1-1,TRBD1,.,TRBV19,CASSIRGQGDTEAFF,TGTGCCAGTAGTATACGGGGACAGGGGGACACTGAAGCTTTCTTT
TRBJ2-7,TRBD2,few,TRBV9,CASSGGLAPYEQYF,TGTGCCAGCAGCGGAGGACTAGCTCCCTACGAGCAGTACTTC
TRBJ2-3,TRBD2,once,TRBV15,CATSRVGGVPDTQYF,TGTGCCACCAGCAGAGTGGGGGGGGTTCCAGATACGCAGTATTTT
TRBJ1-2,.,.,TRBV27,CASSLSADYGYTF,TGTGCCAGCAGTTTATCGGCGGACTATGGCTACACCTTC
TRBJ1-1,.,.,TRBV28,CASSLPGTEAFF,TGTGCCAGCAGTTTACCCGGGACTGAAGCTTTCTTT
TRBJ2-2,TRBD2,once,TRBV11-2,CASSSAGLAGGRELFF,TGTGCCAGCAGCTCTGCAGGACTAGCGGGGGGTCGGGAGCTGTTTTTT
TRBJ1-1,.,.,TRBV19,CASNSPSRAGNTEAFF,TGTGCCAGTAATTCCCCCTCTCGAGCGGGCAACACTGAAGCTTTCTTT
TRBJ1-1,.,.,TRBV12-5,CASGPSGGGSTEAFF,TGTGCTAGTGGTCCCTCGGGGGGCGGGTCCACTGAAGCTTTCTTT
TRBJ2-5,TRBD1,.,TRBV11-2,CASSLTRQGETQYF,TGTGCCAGCAGCCTCACTAGACAGGGGGAGACCCAGTACTTC
TRBJ1-1,.,.,TRBV30,CAWSEYRETEAFF,TGTGCCTGGAGTGAGTACAGGGAGACTGAAGCTTTCTTT
TRBJ1-5,.,.,TRBV15,CATSRGGPNGNQPQHF,TGTGCCACCAGCAGAGGGGGGCCTAATGGCAATCAGCCCCAGCATTTT
TRBJ2-1,TRBD1,.,TRBV3-1/TRBV3-2,CASSQGTGEQFF,TGTGCCAGCAGCCAAGGGACAGGGGAGCAGTTCTTC
TRBJ2-7,.,few,TRBV5-1,CASSFGNEQYF,TGCGCCAGCAGCTTCGGGAACGAGCAGTACTTC
TRBJ1-1,TRBD1,once,TRBV9,CASSDGRGFDTEAFF,TGTGCCAGCAGCGACGGCAGGGGGTTCGACACTGAAGCTTTCTTT
TRBJ2-7,.,.,TRBV7-2,CASSLAVVGGEQYF,TGTGCCAGCAGCTTAGCGGTAGTGGGGGGCGAGCAGTACTTC
TRBJ2-7,TRBD1,.,TRBV7-9,CASSKIGTGVIGRTTYEQYF,TGTGCCAGCAGCAAAATCGGGACAGGGGTAATCGGAAGAACGACCTACGAGCAGTACTTC
TRBJ2-1,.,.,TRBV4-3,CASSQKEDSFGEQFF,TGCGCCAGCAGCCAAAAAGAGGACTCGTTCGGTGAGCAGTTCTTC
TRBJ2-7,.,.,TRBV5-1,CASSLESGSQYF,TGCGCCAGCAGCTTGGAGTCGGGATCCCAGTACTTC
TRBJ1-2,.,.,TRBV28,CASSLPENYGYTF,TGTGCCAGCAGTTTACCGGAGAACTATGGCTACACCTTC
TRBJ2-2,.,.,TRBV12-3/TRBV12-4,CASSLQVTGELFF,TGTGCCAGCAGTCTCCAGGTCACCGGGGAGCTGTTTTTT
TRBJ1-2,.,.,TRBV19,CASSRQVEYGYTF,TGTGCCAGTAGTCGACAAGTAGAATATGGCTACACCTTC
TRBJ2-7,TRBD2,.,TRBV7-9,CASSPKGTSGYEQYF,TGTGCCAGCAGCCCAAAAGGGACTAGCGGCTACGAGCAGTACTTC
TRBJ1-4,.,.,TRBV28,CASSFSYEKLFF,TGTGCCAGCAGTTTTAGCTACGAAAAACTGTTTTTT
TRBJ1-2,TRBD1,.,TRBV28,CASGRDRGPGGYTF,TGTGCCAGCGGCCGGGACAGGGGGCCGGGGGGCTACACCTTC
TRBJ1-2,.,once,TRBV2,CASSPQAAHGYTF,TGTGCCAGCAGTCCCCAGGCAGCCCATGGCTACACCTTC